This T cell receptor (beta chain) was retrieved from a study of beta chain features in type 1 diabetes. Study results and limitations: Comparison showed that naive, central memory and Treg TCRB repertoires appeared more similar among patients than among healthy donors. In type 1 diabetes patients, VDJ junctions had fewer insertions; deletions at these junctions were more frequent.

The V gene lost 4 bases and the J gene lost 5 bases, with 14 bases spanning the gap. The germline CDR1 and CDR2 sequences are SQVTM and ANQGSEA. The CDR3 loop spans 14 amino acids. For this clone: The antigen is unknown.

Expressed TCRB transcripts got sequenced, as all isolated RNA was reverse transcribed. For naive, central memory and regulatory T cell samples, reads averaged roughly 4 million. Sequenced by immunoSEQ multiplex PCR; TCRdb stores in-frame clones only, minus some. The sample consists of some 410,000 clones, around 10% of them appearing once. This sequence originates from a woman in her late teens or twenties in good health. The V gene is TRBV29-1, the J gene TRBJ1-4; D unresolved. Sequences were obtained from naive CD4+ T cells from blood. CDR3 amino acids: CSVGLGKRNEKLFF. The CDR3 nucleotides are TGCAGCGTTGGCCTGGGTAAAAGGAATGAAAAACTGTTTTTT. Full variable domain (outside the CDR3, taken from reference TRBV29-1 and TRBJ1-4): SAVISQKPSRDICQRGTSLTIQCQVDSQVTMMFWYRQQPGQSLTLIATANQGSEATYESGFVIDKFPISRPNLTFSTLTVSNMSPEDSSIYLCSVGLGKRNEKLFFGSGTQLSVL.